These T cell receptor beta chains were read from a single sample in a study of human T cells and chemical hapten exposure. MiXCR, applied by TCRdb to the RACE reads, yields one record per CDR3 protein. This sample has over 75,000 distinct CDR3 sequences, with 7.5% to 9% found just once. The sample in question was whole blood, obtained in connection with sensitization to the hapten diphenylcyclopropenone (DPC). The receptors were sampled from a woman younger than 45 with alopecia areata. Some clones in this sample may be carry-over from other donors' samples. CDR3s include the opening cysteine and the closing phenylalanine or tryptophan. The order of the fields is V gene, J gene, CDR3 protein.

TRBV6-6	TRBJ1-1	CASSSSAQGNTEAFF
TRBV12-3/TRBV12-4	TRBJ1-1	CASIKGYTEAFF
TRBV12-3/TRBV12-4	TRBJ1-1	CASSLQGGRVTEAFF
TRBV20-1	TRBJ2-3	CSATSHISTDTQYF
TRBV27	TRBJ1-4	CASSFDRENEKLFF
TRBV18	TRBJ2-3	CASSPSTSGGAADTQYF
TRBV6-6	TRBJ1-1	CASSTPERATEAFF
TRBV29-1	TRBJ1-1	CSVVGFNAEAFF
TRBV6-2/TRBV6-3	TRBJ2-1	CASSSPVPPNNEQFF
TRBV16	TRBJ1-6	CASSQTNSPLHF
TRBV7-6	TRBJ1-1	CASSLNGGTGGLVTEAFF
TRBV12-3/TRBV12-4	TRBJ2-7	CASSLWTGGGYEQYF
TRBV20-1	TRBJ1-4	CSAPTDTNEKLFF
TRBV20-1	TRBJ2-5	CSARSGVQETQYF
TRBV18	TRBJ1-2	CASSPDRGVAYTF
TRBV10-3	TRBJ1-2	CAISGAYRDGYTF
TRBV20-1	TRBJ2-7	CSAKFIRGDLIYEQYF
TRBV2	TRBJ1-1	CASRGRGDAFF
TRBV7-6	TRBJ1-1	CASSEGPSGTEAFF
TRBV7-8	TRBJ2-3	CASSSIPGTKLSSTDTQYF
TRBV5-1	TRBJ2-7	CASSIGAYEQYF
TRBV5-1	TRBJ2-5	CASSIMGLIQETQYF
TRBV20-1	TRBJ2-7	CSASKGTYEQYF
TRBV5-1	TRBJ1-1	CASSLGSGVTEAFF
TRBV6-6	TRBJ2-3	CASNGPGLAGGSAGTDTQYF
TRBV14	TRBJ1-6	CASSQDDSLYNSPLHF
TRBV20-1	TRBJ1-1	CSARVATGVLNTEAFF
TRBV7-9	TRBJ1-3	CASSLGQSGNTIYF
TRBV6-5	TRBJ2-5	CASRRRREETQYF
TRBV19	TRBJ2-1	CASSPRWGSSYNEQFF
TRBV24-1	TRBJ2-3	CATSDTGDTQYF
TRBV3-1	TRBJ2-1	CASSALGDFNEQFF
TRBV4-2	TRBJ2-2	CASSRTPTLKGELFF
TRBV6-6	TRBJ2-7	CASRGLGQYF
TRBV18	TRBJ1-6	CASSPLQDSPLHF
TRBV29-1	TRBJ2-5	CSVEVGQGWKTQYF
TRBV14	TRBJ1-2	CASSSGGPGYTF